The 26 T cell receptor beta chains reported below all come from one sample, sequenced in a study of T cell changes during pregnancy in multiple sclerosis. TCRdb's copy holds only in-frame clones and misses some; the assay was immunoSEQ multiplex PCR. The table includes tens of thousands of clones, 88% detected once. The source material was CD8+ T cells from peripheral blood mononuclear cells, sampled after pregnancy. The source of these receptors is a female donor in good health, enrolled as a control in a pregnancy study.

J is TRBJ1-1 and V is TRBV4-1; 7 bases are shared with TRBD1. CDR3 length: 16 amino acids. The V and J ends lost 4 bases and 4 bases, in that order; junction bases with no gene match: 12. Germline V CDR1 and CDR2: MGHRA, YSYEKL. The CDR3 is CASSPPSGQAPTEAFF. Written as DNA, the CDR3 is TGCGCCAGCAGCCCCCCTTCAGGACAGGCGCCCACTGAAGCTTTCTTT.

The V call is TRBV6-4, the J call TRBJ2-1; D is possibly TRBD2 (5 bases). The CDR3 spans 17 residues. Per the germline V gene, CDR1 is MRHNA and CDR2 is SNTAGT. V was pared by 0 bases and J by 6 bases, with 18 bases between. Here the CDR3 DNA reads TGTGCCAGCAGTGACTCGATTCGGACGGGGTGTCTCAATGAGCAGTTCTTC. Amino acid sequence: CASSDSIRTGCLNEQFF.

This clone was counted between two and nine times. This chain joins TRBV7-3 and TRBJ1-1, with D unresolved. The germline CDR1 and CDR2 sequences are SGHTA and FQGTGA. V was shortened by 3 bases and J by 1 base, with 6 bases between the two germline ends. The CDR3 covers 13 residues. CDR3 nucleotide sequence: TGTGCCAGCAGCTTTACAGAGAACACTGAAGCTTTCTTT. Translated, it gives CASSFTENTEAFF.

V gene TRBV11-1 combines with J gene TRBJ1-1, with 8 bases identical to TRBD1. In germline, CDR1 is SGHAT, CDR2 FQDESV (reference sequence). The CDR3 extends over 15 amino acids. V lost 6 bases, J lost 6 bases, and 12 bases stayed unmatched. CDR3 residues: CASSHTTGAAAEAFF. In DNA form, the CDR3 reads TGTGCCAGCAGTCACACGACAGGGGCGGCGGCTGAAGCTTTCTTT.

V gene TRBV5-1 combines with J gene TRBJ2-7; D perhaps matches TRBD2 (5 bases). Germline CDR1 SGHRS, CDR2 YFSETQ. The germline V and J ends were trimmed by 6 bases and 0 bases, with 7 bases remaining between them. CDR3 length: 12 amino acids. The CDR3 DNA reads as TGCGCCAGCATAGGGAGCTCCTACGAGCAGTACTTC. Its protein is CASIGSSYEQYF.

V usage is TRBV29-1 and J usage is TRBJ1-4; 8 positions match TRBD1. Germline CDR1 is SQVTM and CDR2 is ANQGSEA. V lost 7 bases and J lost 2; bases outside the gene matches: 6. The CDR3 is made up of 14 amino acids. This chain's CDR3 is CSGSWTGTNEKLFF. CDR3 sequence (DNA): TGCAGCGGATCATGGACAGGGACTAATGAAAAACTGTTTTTT.

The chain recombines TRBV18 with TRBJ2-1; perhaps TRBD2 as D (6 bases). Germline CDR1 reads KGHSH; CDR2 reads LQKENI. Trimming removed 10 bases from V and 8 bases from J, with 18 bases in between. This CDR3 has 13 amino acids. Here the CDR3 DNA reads TGTGCCACGGCGGGGCATACAATCTATGAGCAGTTCTTC. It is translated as CATAGHTIYEQFF.

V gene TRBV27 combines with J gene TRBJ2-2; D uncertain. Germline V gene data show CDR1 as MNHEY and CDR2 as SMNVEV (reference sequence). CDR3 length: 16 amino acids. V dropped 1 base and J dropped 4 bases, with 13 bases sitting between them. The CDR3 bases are TGTGCCAGCAGTTTATACGGCAGAGGCGGCACCGGGGAGCTGTTTTTT. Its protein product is CASSLYGRGGTGELFF.

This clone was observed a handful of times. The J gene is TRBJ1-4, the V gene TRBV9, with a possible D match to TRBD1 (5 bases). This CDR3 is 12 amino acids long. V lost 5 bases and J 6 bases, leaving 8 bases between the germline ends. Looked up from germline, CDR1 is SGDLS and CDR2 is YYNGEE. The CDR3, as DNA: TGTGCCAGCAGGGGGGGTGATGAAAAACTGTTTTTT. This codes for CASRGGDEKLFF.

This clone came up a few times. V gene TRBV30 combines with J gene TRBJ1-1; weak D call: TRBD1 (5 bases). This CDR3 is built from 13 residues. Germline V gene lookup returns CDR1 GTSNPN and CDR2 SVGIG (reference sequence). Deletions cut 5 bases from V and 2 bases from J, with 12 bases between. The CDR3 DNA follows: TGTGCCTGGGCCCCAGGGTTAAACACTGAAGCTTTCTTT. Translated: CAWAPGLNTEAFF.

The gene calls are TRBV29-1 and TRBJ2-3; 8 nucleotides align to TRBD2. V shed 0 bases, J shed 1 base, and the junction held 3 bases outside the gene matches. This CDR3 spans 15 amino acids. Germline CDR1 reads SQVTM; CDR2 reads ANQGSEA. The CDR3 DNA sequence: TGCAGCGTTGAAGATCGGGGGGGTGGCACAGATACGCAGTATTTT. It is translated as CSVEDRGGGTDTQYF.

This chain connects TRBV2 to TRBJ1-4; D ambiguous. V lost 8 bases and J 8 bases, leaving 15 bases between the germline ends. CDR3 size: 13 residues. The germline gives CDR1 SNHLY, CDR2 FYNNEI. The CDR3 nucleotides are TGTGCCAGCTTCGGATTTGGGGAGGAAAAACTGTTTTTT. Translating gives CASFGFGEEKLFF. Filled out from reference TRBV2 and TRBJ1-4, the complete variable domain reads EPEVTQTPSHQVTQMGQEVILRCVPISNHLYFYWYRQILGQKVEFLVSFYNNEISEKSEIFDDQFSVERPDGSNFTLKIRSTKLEDSAMYFCASFGFGEEKLFFGSGTQLSVL.

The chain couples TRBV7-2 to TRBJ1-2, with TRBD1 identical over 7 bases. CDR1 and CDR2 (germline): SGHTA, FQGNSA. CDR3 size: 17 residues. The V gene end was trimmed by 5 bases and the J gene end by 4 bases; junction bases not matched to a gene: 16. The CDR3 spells CASSTPGTEASIYGYTF. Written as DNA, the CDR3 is TGTGCCAGCAGCACACCCGGGACAGAGGCTTCTATCTATGGCTACACCTTC.

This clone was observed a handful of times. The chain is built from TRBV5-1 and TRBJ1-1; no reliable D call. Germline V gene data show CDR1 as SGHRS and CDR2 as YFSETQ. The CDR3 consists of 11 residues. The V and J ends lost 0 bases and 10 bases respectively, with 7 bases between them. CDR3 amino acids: CASSLGEGAFF. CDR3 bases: TGCGCCAGCAGCTTGGGAGAGGGAGCTTTCTTT.

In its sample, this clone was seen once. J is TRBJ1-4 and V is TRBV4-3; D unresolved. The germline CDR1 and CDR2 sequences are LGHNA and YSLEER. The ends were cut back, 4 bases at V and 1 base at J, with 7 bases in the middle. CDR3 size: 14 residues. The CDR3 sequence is CASSLTRTNEKLFF. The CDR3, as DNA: TGCGCCAGCAGCCTTACCAGAACTAATGAAAAACTGTTTTTT.

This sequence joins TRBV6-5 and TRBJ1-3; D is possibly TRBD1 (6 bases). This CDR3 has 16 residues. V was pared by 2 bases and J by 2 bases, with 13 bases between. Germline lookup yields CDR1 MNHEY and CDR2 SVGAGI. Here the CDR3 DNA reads TGTGCCAGCAGTTACCTACCAGGGGTCGCTGGAAACACCATATATTTT. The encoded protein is CASSYLPGVAGNTIYF.

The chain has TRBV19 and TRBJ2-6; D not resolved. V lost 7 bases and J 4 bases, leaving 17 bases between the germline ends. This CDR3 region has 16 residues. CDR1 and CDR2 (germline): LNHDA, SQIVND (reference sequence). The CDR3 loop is CASTPPGIGGANVLTF. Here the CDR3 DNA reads TGTGCCAGTACCCCCCCCGGAATCGGGGGGGCCAACGTCCTGACTTTC.

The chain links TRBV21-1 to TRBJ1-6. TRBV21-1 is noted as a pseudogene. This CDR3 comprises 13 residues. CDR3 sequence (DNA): TGTGCCAGCACTCGGGGGGTTAATTCACCCCTCCACTTT. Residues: CASTRGVNSPLHF.

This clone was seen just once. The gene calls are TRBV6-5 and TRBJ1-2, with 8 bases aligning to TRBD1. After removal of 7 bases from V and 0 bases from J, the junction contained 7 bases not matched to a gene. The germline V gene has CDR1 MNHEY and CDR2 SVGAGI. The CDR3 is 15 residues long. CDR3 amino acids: CASTDRGPTNYGYTF. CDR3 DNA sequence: TGTGCCAGCACCGACAGGGGCCCCACTAACTATGGCTACACCTTC.

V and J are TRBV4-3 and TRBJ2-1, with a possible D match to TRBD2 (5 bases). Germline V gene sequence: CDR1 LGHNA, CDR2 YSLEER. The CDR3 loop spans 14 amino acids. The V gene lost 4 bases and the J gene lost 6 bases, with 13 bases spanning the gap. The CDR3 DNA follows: TGCGCCAGCAGCCGCCCGGGGATGAGCAATGAGCAGTTCTTC. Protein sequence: CASSRPGMSNEQFF.

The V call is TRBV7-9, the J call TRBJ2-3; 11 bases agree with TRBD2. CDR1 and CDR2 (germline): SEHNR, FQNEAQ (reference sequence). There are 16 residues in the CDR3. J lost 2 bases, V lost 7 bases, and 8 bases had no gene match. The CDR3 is CASTQTSGALTDTQYF. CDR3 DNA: TGTGCCAGCACCCAGACTAGCGGGGCCCTCACAGATACGCAGTATTTT.

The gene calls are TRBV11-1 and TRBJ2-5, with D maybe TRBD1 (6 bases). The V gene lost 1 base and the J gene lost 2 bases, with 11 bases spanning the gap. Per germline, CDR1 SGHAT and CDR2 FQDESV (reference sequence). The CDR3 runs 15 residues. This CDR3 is CASSLVGTPQETQYF. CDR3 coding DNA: TGTGCCAGCAGCTTAGTTGGGACACCACAAGAGACCCAGTACTTC. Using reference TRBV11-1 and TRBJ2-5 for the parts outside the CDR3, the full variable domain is EAEVAQSPRYKITEKSQAVAFWCDPISGHATLYWYRQILGQGPELLVQFQDESVVDDSQLPKDRFSAERLKGVDSTLKIQPAELGDSAMYLCASSLVGTPQETQYFGPGTRLLVL.

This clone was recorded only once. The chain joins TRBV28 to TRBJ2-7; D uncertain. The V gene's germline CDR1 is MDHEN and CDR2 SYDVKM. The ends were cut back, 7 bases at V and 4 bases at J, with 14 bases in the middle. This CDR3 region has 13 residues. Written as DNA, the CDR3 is TGTGCCAGCACTTCCATTTTCGCGTACGAGCAGTACTTC. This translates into CASTSIFAYEQYF.

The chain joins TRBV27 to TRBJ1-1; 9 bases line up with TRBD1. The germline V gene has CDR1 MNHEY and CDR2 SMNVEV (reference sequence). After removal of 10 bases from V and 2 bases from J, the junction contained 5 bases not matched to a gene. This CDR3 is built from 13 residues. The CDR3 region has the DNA TGTGCCACCGGGACAGGGATCAACACTGAAGCTTTCTTT. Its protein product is CATGTGINTEAFF.

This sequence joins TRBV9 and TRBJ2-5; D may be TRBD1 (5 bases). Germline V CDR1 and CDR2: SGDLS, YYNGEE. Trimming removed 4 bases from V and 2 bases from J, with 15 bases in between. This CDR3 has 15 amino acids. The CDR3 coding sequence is TGTGCCAGCAGCACACACTCGGCAGGGCAAGAGACCCAGTACTTC. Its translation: CASSTHSAGQETQYF.

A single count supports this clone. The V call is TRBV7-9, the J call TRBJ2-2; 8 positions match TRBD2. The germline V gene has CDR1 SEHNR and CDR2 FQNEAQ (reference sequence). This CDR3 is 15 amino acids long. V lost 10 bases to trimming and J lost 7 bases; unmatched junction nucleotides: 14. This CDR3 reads CATPGGTRGFGELFF. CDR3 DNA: TGTGCCACCCCGGGGGGGACTAGAGGATTCGGGGAGCTGTTTTTT.